This T cell receptor beta chain comes out of a study of OX40 agonist ivuxolimab in advanced cancers. Study-wide context: Hepatocellular carcinoma, melanoma, renal cell or head and neck cancer affected the dose-escalation patients.

Germline CDR1 is MNHEY and CDR2 is SMNVEV (reference sequence). With V trimmed by 5 bases and J by 5 bases, 14 bases remained unmatched. The CDR3 contains 16 residues. Measured with immunoSEQ multiplex PCR; TCRdb has only the in-frame clones, and not every one. The data show about 75,000 clones, with about 88% seen just once and roughly 8% held by the top ten. The TCR was taken from an adult with an advanced solid tumor such as melanoma, head and neck, liver or kidney cancer. This specimen was CD4+ or CD8+ T cells sorted from blood, taken in a trial of the OX40 agonist ivuxolimab. V usage is TRBV27 and J usage is TRBJ2-7; 8 positions match TRBD1. The CDR3 protein is CASSPPARTGFHEQYF. The CDR3 nucleotides read TGTGCCAGCAGTCCCCCTGCCCGGACAGGGTTCCACGAGCAGTACTTC.